This TCR beta chain was captured in a study of T cells in tuberculosis. Thawed, overnight-rested PBMC were stained with GMM-loaded CD1B tetramer, viability dye and anti-CD3, then sorted. The CD1B tetramers carried C32 glucose monomycolate purified from Rhodococcus equi. Sequenced by immunoSEQ multiplex PCR; TCRdb stores in-frame clones only, minus some. Among about 58,000 clones, roughly 87% were seen once, and the ten largest hold less than 25%. The TCR comes from an adult woman with latent tuberculosis. Sequenced material: CD1b-GMM tetramer-negative cells sorted from PBMCs.

The CDR3 loop reads CASSGDRVGQPQHF. CDR3 in DNA: TGTGCCAGCAGTGGAGACAGGGTGGGTCAGCCCCAGCATTTT. The chain combines TRBV2 with TRBJ1-5; 7 bases fit TRBD1. This CDR3 has 14 residues. The junction had 6 bases not matched to a gene; V was cut back by 4 bases and J by 6 bases. Per the germline V gene, CDR1 is SNHLY and CDR2 is FYNNEI.